Each of the 27 T cell receptor beta chains below was sequenced from the same sample in a study of blood T cell repertoires in COVID-19. Assay used: immunoSEQ multiplex PCR; TCRdb lists only in-frame clones, some missing. Of about 180,000 clones listed, approximately 85% were seen once; the top ten hold around 10%. Source material: peripheral blood. These receptors all come from a woman aged 80 or over with acute or convalescent COVID-19.

The J gene is TRBJ2-5, the V gene TRBV7-2; 8 positions agree with TRBD2. This CDR3 has 16 residues. V was clipped by 2 bases and J by 5 bases; unmatched bases: 10. Germline V gene lookup returns CDR1 SGHTA and CDR2 FQGNSA. Here the CDR3 DNA reads TGTGCCAGCAGCTTAAGGCCCGGGGGGGCCTTGGAGACCCAGTACTTC. Translated: CASSLRPGGALETQYF.

This clone was observed once. The chain joins TRBV5-1 to TRBJ2-7; D is perhaps TRBD2 (6 bases). Trimming removed 4 bases at V and 2 bases at J, with 13 bases between. CDR3 length: 14 amino acids. Germline V gene sequence: CDR1 SGHRS, CDR2 YFSETQ. CDR3 amino acids: CASSPGVGTYEQYF. DNA for the CDR3: TGCGCCAGCAGCCCGGGGGTGGGAACCTACGAGCAGTACTTC.

In its sample, this clone was seen a few times. The rearrangement links TRBV4-1 to TRBJ1-1; possible D gene TRBD1, 6 bases. CDR1 is MGHRA, CDR2 YSYEKL, per germline. V was pared by 0 bases and J by 8 bases, with 16 bases between. The CDR3 is 15 amino acids. The CDR3 sequence is CASSQDPGHLTEAFF. DNA for the CDR3: TGCGCCAGCAGCCAAGATCCGGGACACCTCACAGAAGCTTTCTTT.

This clone was counted only a few times. CDR3 nucleotides: TGTGCCAGCAGCTACAGGGGATTCTCTGGAAACACCATATATTTT. This encodes CASSYRGFSGNTIYF. The rearrangement uses TRBV7-9 and TRBJ1-3; 7 bases are a match to TRBD1. Trimming took 4 bases from V and 0 from J; bases not matched to a gene: 3. CDR1 and CDR2 from the germline V gene are SEHNR and FQNEAQ (reference sequence). This CDR3 comprises 15 residues.

The J gene is TRBJ2-1, the V gene TRBV30, with 7 bases identical to TRBD1. Germline lookup yields CDR1 GTSNPN and CDR2 SVGIG (reference sequence). Trimming at V came to 3 bases and at J to 8 bases, leaving 4 bases not matched to a gene. CDR3 size: 12 residues. DNA for the CDR3: TGTGCCTGGAGCTTCGACAGGGATGAGCAGTTCTTC. As protein: CAWSFDRDEQFF. The full variable domain, its missing parts supplied by reference TRBV30 and TRBJ2-1, is SQTIHQWPATLVQPVGSPLSLECTVEGTSNPNLYWYRQAAGRGLQLLFYSVGIGQISSEVPQNLSASRPQDRQFILSSKKLLLSDSGFYLCAWSFDRDEQFFGPGTRLTVL.

V is TRBV5-1 and J is TRBJ2-3, with a weak D call TRBD1 (6 bases). Germline loops: CDR1 SGHRS, CDR2 YFSETQ. The germline V and J ends were trimmed by 4 bases and 6 bases, with 15 bases remaining between them. The CDR3 contains 14 residues. The CDR3 here is CASSPDRGYDTQYF. The CDR3, as DNA: TGCGCCAGCAGCCCGGACAGAGGCTACGATACGCAGTATTTT.

This chain links TRBV5-1 with TRBJ2-2; possible D gene TRBD1, 6 bases. The germline V gene encodes CDR1 SGHRS and CDR2 YFSETQ. The ends were cut back, 2 bases at V and 1 base at J, with 12 bases in the middle. CDR3 size: 16 residues. The CDR3 DNA is TGCGCCAGCAGCTTCGTTCAGGGGTTGAACACCGGGGAGCTGTTTTTT. This sequence encodes CASSFVQGLNTGELFF.

Only a few counts were recorded for this clone. This sequence joins TRBV19 and TRBJ2-7, with D perhaps matching TRBD2 (6 bases). CDR1 is LNHDA, CDR2 SQIVND, per germline (reference sequence). Trimming left V 6 bases short and J 1 base short, with 13 bases between. The length of the CDR3 is 14 residues. The DNA of the CDR3 is TGTGCCAGTAGCTGGGCGCGGGGTTCCTACGAGCAGTACTTC. Its protein product is CASSWARGSYEQYF.

This chain joins TRBV18 and TRBJ2-1, with 10 bases lining up with TRBD2. Trimming took 0 bases from V and 10 from J; bases not matched to a gene: 9. This CDR3 region has 16 residues. Germline values: CDR1 KGHSH, CDR2 LQKENI. Written as DNA, the CDR3 is TGTGCCAGCTCACCACCGGTAGCGGGGGGACTAGGGGAGCAGTTCTTC. Amino acids: CASSPPVAGGLGEQFF. The variable domain in full, completed from reference TRBV18 and TRBJ2-1, reads NAGVMQNPRHLVRRRGQEARLRCSPMKGHSHVYWYRQLPEEGLKFMVYLQKENIIDESGMPKERFSAEFPKEGPSILRIQQVVRGDSAAYFCASSPPVAGGLGEQFFGPGTRLTVL.

V and J are TRBV19 and TRBJ2-2; tentative D call: TRBD1 (6 bases). Trimming shortened V by 1 base and J by 8 bases, and 11 bases separated the two germline ends. The CDR3 is 14 residues long. Germline loops: CDR1 LNHDA, CDR2 SQIVND (reference sequence). This CDR3 reads CASSIGGGSGELFF. Written as DNA, the CDR3 is TGTGCCAGTAGTATAGGAGGGGGTTCTGGGGAGCTGTTTTTT.

A few counts support this clone. The V gene is TRBV5-5, the J gene TRBJ1-6; D possibly corresponds to TRBD1 (5 bases). The CDR3 loop spans 14 amino acids. Trimming took 1 base from V and 10 from J, leaving 12 bases between them. Per the germline V gene, CDR1 is SGHKS and CDR2 is YYEKEE (reference sequence). CDR3 region: CASSLRQGDSPLHF. CDR3 in DNA: TGTGCCAGCAGCTTGAGGCAGGGTGACTCACCCCTCCACTTT.

The chain carries TRBV29-1 and TRBJ2-6, with 10 positions matching TRBD2. The CDR3 length is 16 residues. Germline V gene data show CDR1 as SQVTM and CDR2 as ANQGSEA. V lost 5 bases to trimming and J lost 3 bases; unmatched junction nucleotides: 7. In DNA, the CDR3 is TGCAGCGTTTCGCTAGCGGGAGAGCGTGGGGCCAACGTCCTGACTTTC. Amino acids: CSVSLAGERGANVLTF.

A note on this clone: Additional DNA sequences in this sample encode the identical CDR3. The rearrangement joins TRBV18 to TRBJ1-2; possibly TRBD1 for D (6 bases). The ends were cut back, 1 base at V and 3 bases at J, with 6 bases in the middle. Germline CDR1 is KGHSH and CDR2 is LQKENI. The CDR3 extends over 13 amino acids. The DNA for the CDR3 is TGTGCCAGCTCACCACAGGGGGACTATGGCTACACCTTC. Translating it yields CASSPQGDYGYTF.

The gene calls are TRBV6-2 or TRBV6-3 and TRBJ1-2; TRBD1 might be the D (6 bases). Germline V gene lookup returns CDR1 MNHEY and CDR2 SVGEGT. The CDR3 spans 15 residues. With 2 bases removed from V and 7 bases from J, the gap between germline ends came to 17 bases. Here the CDR3 DNA reads TGTGCCAGCAGTTACGGTCGGGGGGCTGTCGGTGGCTACACCTTC. The encoded protein is CASSYGRGAVGGYTF.

The chain is built from TRBV29-1 and TRBJ1-3, with D hard to call. This CDR3 is 16 amino acids long. Germline V gene sequence: CDR1 SQVTM, CDR2 ANQGSEA. Trimming took off 2 bases at V and 4 bases at J, with 18 bases between the two ends. Here the CDR3 reads CSVEREATSGGNTIYF. The CDR3 DNA reads TGCAGCGTTGAACGGGAGGCTACCTCGGGCGGAAACACCATATATTTT. Variable domain in full (rest from reference TRBV29-1 and TRBJ1-3): SAVISQKPSRDICQRGTSLTIQCQVDSQVTMMFWYRQQPGQSLTLIATANQGSEATYESGFVIDKFPISRPNLTFSTLTVSNMSPEDSSIYLCSVEREATSGGNTIYFGEGSWLTVV.

This chain links TRBV29-1 with TRBJ1-2; 8 bases fit TRBD1. The CDR3 has 13 residues. The ends lost 7 bases at V and 3 bases at J; junction bases unmatched: 7. Per germline, CDR1 SQVTM and CDR2 ANQGSEA. The CDR3 protein is CSAGETGDYGYTF. CDR3 in DNA: TGCAGCGCCGGCGAGACAGGGGACTATGGCTACACCTTC.

J is TRBJ1-2 and V is TRBV10-3, with TRBD1 matching over 7 bases. This CDR3 comprises 16 residues. V lost 5 bases, J lost 2 bases, and 11 bases stayed unmatched. CDR1 is ENHRY, CDR2 SYGVKD, per germline. CDR3 nucleotides: TGTGCCATCAGTTCCCCTACCGGGACAGCAAACTATGGCTACACCTTC. It is translated as CAISSPTGTANYGYTF.

This clone was recorded once. The CDR3 DNA reads as TGTGCCAGCAGCTTAAGGGGGACTAGCGGTTACAATGAGCAGTTCTTC. Translated: CASSLRGTSGYNEQFF. The V gene is TRBV7-3, the J gene TRBJ2-1; the match to TRBD2 covers 11 bases. The CDR3 spans 16 residues. V was clipped by 1 base and J by 4 bases; unmatched bases: 3. Germline V gene lookup returns CDR1 SGHTA and CDR2 FQGTGA.

The table lists this clone with a count of one. The chain has TRBV5-4 and TRBJ2-5; weak D call: TRBD2 (6 bases). Per germline, CDR1 SGHNT and CDR2 YYREEE (reference sequence). Deletions cut 1 base from V and 5 bases from J, with 12 bases between. The CDR3 has 14 residues. CDR3 DNA sequence: TGTGCCAGCAGCTTGTCCGGCGGGACTGAGACCCAGTACTTC. The encoded protein is CASSLSGGTETQYF. Complete variable domain (other parts from reference TRBV5-4 and TRBJ2-5): ETGVTQSPTHLIKTRGQQVTLRCSSQSGHNTVSWYQQALGQGPQFIFQYYREEENGRGNFPPRFSGLQFPNYSSELNVNALELDDSALYLCASSLSGGTETQYFGPGTRLLVL.

The CDR3 spells CASRKDRERTEAFF. For the CDR3, the DNA is TGTGCCAGCAGGAAGGACAGGGAAAGGACTGAAGCTTTCTTT. The gene calls are TRBV27 and TRBJ1-1, with TRBD1 matching over 8 bases. Germline CDR1 and CDR2: MNHEY and SMNVEV (reference sequence). The CDR3 runs 14 residues. Losses at the gene ends were 6 bases for V and 5 bases for J; bases not matched to a gene: 8.

The V call is TRBV19, the J call TRBJ2-5; TRBD2 aligns across 13 bases. V lost 4 bases and J lost 5; bases outside the gene matches: 4. The germline V gene encodes CDR1 LNHDA and CDR2 SQIVND (reference sequence). This CDR3 comprises 15 residues. The CDR3 here is CASSKGLAGRETQYF. As DNA, the CDR3 is TGTGCCAGTAGTAAGGGACTAGCGGGGCGGGAGACCCAGTACTTC. The variable domain in full, with the rest retrieved from reference TRBV19 and TRBJ2-5, is DGGITQSPKYLFRKEGQNVTLSCEQNLNHDAMYWYRQDPGQGLRLIYYSQIVNDFQKGDIAEGYSVSREKKESFPLTVTSAQKNPTAFYLCASSKGLAGRETQYFGPGTRLLVL.

The chain couples TRBV9 to TRBJ2-7, with 13 bases identical to TRBD2. Germline V gives CDR1 SGDLS, CDR2 YYNGEE. The trim removed 4 bases at V and 7 bases at J, leaving 5 bases unmatched. CDR3 size: 14 residues. The CDR3 spells CASSPSGLAGEQYF. The CDR3 coding sequence is TGTGCCAGCAGCCCATCGGGACTAGCGGGGGAGCAGTACTTC.

V and J are TRBV14 and TRBJ2-7; 7 bases map to TRBD2. The J segment lost 0 bases and the V segment lost 4 bases, leaving 6 bases of the junction unmatched. This CDR3 comprises 15 residues. Germline values: CDR1 SGHDN, CDR2 FVKESK. CDR3 nucleotide sequence: TGTGCCAGCAGCCCCGGACTAGTCCGCTCCTACGAGCAGTACTTC. As protein: CASSPGLVRSYEQYF.

This chain connects TRBV25-1 to TRBJ1-2; perhaps TRBD1 as D (5 bases). Trimming left V 2 bases short and J 8 bases short, with 21 bases between. This CDR3 is built from 16 residues. The germline V gene encodes CDR1 MGHDK and CDR2 SYGVNS. CDR3 loop: CASSERLGQPPRGYTF. For the CDR3, the DNA is TGTGCCAGCAGTGAACGTTTGGGGCAGCCGCCTAGGGGCTACACCTTC.

The chain links TRBV4-2 to TRBJ1-5, with D possibly matching TRBD1 (5 bases). V was pared by 1 base and J by 0 bases, with 7 bases between. CDR3 length: 15 residues. CDR1 and CDR2 (germline): LGHNA, YNFKEQ. CDR3 sequence: CASSQGTISNQPQHF. CDR3 nucleotide sequence: TGTGCCAGCAGCCAAGGGACAATTAGCAATCAGCCCCAGCATTTT.

This sequence joins TRBV30 and TRBJ2-1, with D tentatively TRBD2 (6 bases). The CDR3 is 14 amino acids. V was trimmed by 1 base and J by 5 bases, leaving 12 bases between them. Germline CDR1 and CDR2: GTSNPN and SVGIG (reference sequence). The CDR3 loop reads CAWSGEVAHNEQFF. The DNA of the CDR3 is TGTGCCTGGAGTGGGGAGGTCGCCCACAATGAGCAGTTCTTC.

The chain joins TRBV6-5 to TRBJ2-3, with 8 bases matching TRBD2. The CDR3 contains 16 residues. Germline lookup yields CDR1 MNHEY and CDR2 SVGAGI. J lost 2 bases, V lost 2 bases, and 6 bases had no gene match. The CDR3 DNA reads as TGTGCCAGCAGTTACGGGGCGGGGGGAACCACAGATACGCAGTATTTT. Protein sequence: CASSYGAGGTTDTQYF.